The clone carrying this TCR beta chain appeared a few times. Alongside a J-beta primer mix, a sample-barcoded 5' primer served in a second PCR lasting about 7 to 12 cycles. TCRdb used MiXCR to reprocess the 5' RACE reads, holding one entry per CDR3 protein. The sample has hundreds of thousands of distinct CDR3 sequences; 20% to 30% are singletons. This entry is derived from a study of blood T cells in healthy people across ages. CDR3 length: 16 amino acids. V trimming: 5 bases; J trimming: 4 bases; junction bases outside the gene matches: 9. Per the germline V gene, CDR1 is MNHEY and CDR2 is SMNVEV (reference sequence). These same records also appear under a second study, on T cells of mothers and their children.

Sequencing was carried out using blood. The V and J genes are TRBV27 and TRBJ1-1; 11 nucleotides agree with TRBD1. The receptor's source is a boy younger than 18 in good health. CDR3 sequence reads: CASSPGTGGLATEAFF. The CDR3 DNA is TGTGCCAGCAGTCCGGGGACAGGGGGTTTGGCCACTGAAGCTTTCTTT.